The T cell receptor beta chain described here comes from a study of cytomegalovirus exposure and HLA in healthy donors. Study-level points and caveats: Segments of the TCR beta V type were, in most cases, productive about 87% or about 30% of the time in an earlier analysis. CMV antigen specificity of a few CMV-associated chains was confirmed in vitro.

Germline V gene lookup returns CDR1 SQVTM and CDR2 ANQGSEA. The CDR3 runs 13 residues. Between the trimmed V and J ends, which lost 6 bases and 2 bases, there was a span of 13 bases. 60 Vbeta and 13 Jbeta primers were used in PCR. Clones were read by immunoSEQ multiplex PCR, and TCRdb kept only the in-frame ones, dropping some. This listing includes fewer than 150,000 clones. A remark on this clone: Antigen unknown.

Everyone who donated was a healthy bone marrow donor. This receptor was taken from a man aged 35 to 55 in good health and CMV-seronegative. The sequencing input was PBMCs. This chain links TRBV29-1 with TRBJ1-2; weak D call: TRBD1 (6 bases). The CDR3 sequence is CSVRGQGNYGYTF. CDR3 bases: TGCAGCGTGAGAGGGCAGGGGAACTATGGCTACACCTTC.